The rows below give T cell receptor beta chains drawn from one sample of a study of blood T cell repertoires in COVID-19. Generated by immunoSEQ multiplex PCR, the TCRdb table keeps only in-frame clones and is missing some. The sample contains 25,000 to 30,000 clones, roughly 90% of which appear only once. Sequencing was carried out using peripheral blood. The receptors stem from a human donor in a cohort sampled during active COVID-19. Each CDR3 is given with its conserved first and last residue. The order of the fields is V gene, D gene, J gene, clone size, CDR3 protein, CDR3 DNA. The D gene is left open where the match is weak. Only part of the rows carry a size: once, few, many, or a class if the clone is expanded.

v_gene: TRBV6-4; d_gene: .; j_gene: TRBJ1-1; abundance: .; CDR3aa: CASKLQMNTEAFF; CDR3nt: TGTGCCAGCAAACTCCAAATGAACACTGAAGCTTTCTTT
v_gene: TRBV7-2; d_gene: .; j_gene: TRBJ2-5; abundance: .; CDR3aa: CASSLNKGSQETQYF; CDR3nt: TGTGCCAGCAGCTTAAATAAGGGGTCACAAGAGACCCAGTACTTC
v_gene: TRBV10-3; d_gene: .; j_gene: TRBJ1-2; abundance: .; CDR3aa: CAISAAGRNGYTF; CDR3nt: TGTGCCATCAGTGCCGCAGGGCGCAATGGCTACACCTTC
v_gene: TRBV18; d_gene: .; j_gene: TRBJ2-1; abundance: .; CDR3aa: CASSPQSEVPYNEQFF; CDR3nt: TGTGCCAGCTCACCACAAAGCGAAGTACCCTACAATGAGCAGTTCTTC
v_gene: TRBV7-3; d_gene: TRBD1; j_gene: TRBJ1-1; abundance: .; CDR3aa: CASSLGRDREAFF; CDR3nt: TGTGCCAGCAGCTTAGGACGGGACAGGGAAGCTTTCTTT
v_gene: TRBV7-2; d_gene: TRBD2; j_gene: TRBJ2-3; abundance: once; CDR3aa: CASSSTRTSGGADTQYF; CDR3nt: TGTGCCAGCAGCTCTACTAGGACTAGCGGGGGAGCGGATACGCAGTATTTT
v_gene: TRBV5-1; d_gene: TRBD1; j_gene: TRBJ2-3; abundance: .; CDR3aa: CASSLGTGGRPTDTQYF; CDR3nt: TGCGCCAGCAGCTTGGGGACAGGAGGACGTCCCACAGATACGCAGTATTTT
v_gene: TRBV29-1; d_gene: TRBD2; j_gene: TRBJ2-3; abundance: .; CDR3aa: CSVGASGFTDTQYF; CDR3nt: TGCAGCGTTGGCGCTAGCGGCTTTACAGATACGCAGTATTTT
v_gene: TRBV2; d_gene: .; j_gene: TRBJ1-2; abundance: .; CDR3aa: CASNWAPHYGYTF; CDR3nt: TGTGCCAGCAACTGGGCCCCCCACTATGGCTACACCTTC
v_gene: TRBV5-1; d_gene: TRBD2; j_gene: TRBJ2-3; abundance: .; CDR3aa: CASSPGLAGATDTQYF; CDR3nt: TGCGCCAGCAGCCCGGGACTAGCGGGCGCCACAGATACGCAGTATTTT
v_gene: TRBV2; d_gene: TRBD2; j_gene: TRBJ2-1; abundance: .; CDR3aa: CASAGTSPNEQFF; CDR3nt: TGTGCCAGCGCCGGGACTAGCCCCAATGAGCAGTTCTTC
v_gene: TRBV11-2; d_gene: TRBD2; j_gene: TRBJ2-3; abundance: .; CDR3aa: CASSLRGASVTSGTDTQYF; CDR3nt: TGTGCCAGCAGCTTACGGGGGGCCTCGGTGACTAGCGGCACAGATACGCAGTATTTT
v_gene: TRBV7-3; d_gene: .; j_gene: TRBJ2-5; abundance: .; CDR3aa: CASSLTGEVETQYF; CDR3nt: TGTGCCAGCAGCTTAACGGGGGAGGTAGAGACCCAGTACTTC
v_gene: TRBV14; d_gene: .; j_gene: TRBJ2-3; abundance: .; CDR3aa: CASSPENRGLSDTQYF; CDR3nt: TGTGCCAGCAGCCCCGAGAACCGGGGGTTGTCAGATACGCAGTATTTT
v_gene: TRBV7-9; d_gene: .; j_gene: TRBJ2-7; abundance: .; CDR3aa: CASSRDNSYEQYF; CDR3nt: TGTGCCAGCAGCCGGGACAACTCCTACGAGCAGTACTTC
v_gene: TRBV19; d_gene: .; j_gene: TRBJ1-6; abundance: .; CDR3aa: CASSIPQDRRWTYNSPLHF; CDR3nt: TGTGCCAGTAGTATCCCCCAAGACAGGCGTTGGACCTATAATTCACCCCTCCACTTT
v_gene: TRBV7-3; d_gene: .; j_gene: TRBJ2-3; abundance: .; CDR3aa: CASSPAGGAYGPDTQYF; CDR3nt: TGTGCCAGCAGCCCTGCTGGTGGGGCGTACGGCCCAGATACGCAGTATTTT
v_gene: TRBV29-1; d_gene: .; j_gene: TRBJ1-5; abundance: .; CDR3aa: CSVVELGDSNQPQHF; CDR3nt: TGCAGCGTTGTGGAGCTGGGAGATAGCAATCAGCCCCAGCATTTT
v_gene: TRBV4-3; d_gene: TRBD2; j_gene: TRBJ2-1; abundance: .; CDR3aa: CASSQDVLAGGRYNEQFF; CDR3nt: TGCGCCAGCAGCCAAGACGTTCTAGCGGGGGGGCGCTACAATGAGCAGTTCTTC
v_gene: TRBV7-8; d_gene: TRBD1; j_gene: TRBJ1-6; abundance: once; CDR3aa: CASRPGTGGSPLHF; CDR3nt: TGTGCCAGCAGGCCCGGGACAGGCGGATCACCCCTCCACTTT
v_gene: TRBV10-3; d_gene: TRBD2; j_gene: TRBJ2-2; abundance: .; CDR3aa: CAISLAGGDTGELFF; CDR3nt: TGTGCCATCAGTCTAGCGGGGGGAGACACCGGGGAGCTGTTTTTT
v_gene: TRBV5-1; d_gene: .; j_gene: TRBJ1-1; abundance: .; CDR3aa: CASSLYPNSPNTEAFF; CDR3nt: TGCGCCAGCAGCTTGTATCCGAACAGCCCTAACACTGAAGCTTTCTTT
v_gene: TRBV14; d_gene: .; j_gene: TRBJ1-4; abundance: .; CDR3aa: CASSQATGIELFF; CDR3nt: TGTGCCAGCAGCCAAGCCACCGGTATAGAACTGTTTTTT